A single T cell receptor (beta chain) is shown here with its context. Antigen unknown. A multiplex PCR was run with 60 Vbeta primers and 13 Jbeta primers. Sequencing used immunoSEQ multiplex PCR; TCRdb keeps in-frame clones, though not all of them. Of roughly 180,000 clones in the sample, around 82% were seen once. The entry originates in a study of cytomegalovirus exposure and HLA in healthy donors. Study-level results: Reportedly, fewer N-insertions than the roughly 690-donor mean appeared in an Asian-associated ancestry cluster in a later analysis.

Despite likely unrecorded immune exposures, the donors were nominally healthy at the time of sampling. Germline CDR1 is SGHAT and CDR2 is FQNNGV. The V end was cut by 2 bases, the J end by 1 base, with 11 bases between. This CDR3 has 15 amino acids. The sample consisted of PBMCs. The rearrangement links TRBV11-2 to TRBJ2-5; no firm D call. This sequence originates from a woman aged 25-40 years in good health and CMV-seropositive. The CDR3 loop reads CASSLNPGPQETQYF. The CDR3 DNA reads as TGTGCCAGCAGCTTAAATCCGGGTCCCCAAGAGACCCAGTACTTC.